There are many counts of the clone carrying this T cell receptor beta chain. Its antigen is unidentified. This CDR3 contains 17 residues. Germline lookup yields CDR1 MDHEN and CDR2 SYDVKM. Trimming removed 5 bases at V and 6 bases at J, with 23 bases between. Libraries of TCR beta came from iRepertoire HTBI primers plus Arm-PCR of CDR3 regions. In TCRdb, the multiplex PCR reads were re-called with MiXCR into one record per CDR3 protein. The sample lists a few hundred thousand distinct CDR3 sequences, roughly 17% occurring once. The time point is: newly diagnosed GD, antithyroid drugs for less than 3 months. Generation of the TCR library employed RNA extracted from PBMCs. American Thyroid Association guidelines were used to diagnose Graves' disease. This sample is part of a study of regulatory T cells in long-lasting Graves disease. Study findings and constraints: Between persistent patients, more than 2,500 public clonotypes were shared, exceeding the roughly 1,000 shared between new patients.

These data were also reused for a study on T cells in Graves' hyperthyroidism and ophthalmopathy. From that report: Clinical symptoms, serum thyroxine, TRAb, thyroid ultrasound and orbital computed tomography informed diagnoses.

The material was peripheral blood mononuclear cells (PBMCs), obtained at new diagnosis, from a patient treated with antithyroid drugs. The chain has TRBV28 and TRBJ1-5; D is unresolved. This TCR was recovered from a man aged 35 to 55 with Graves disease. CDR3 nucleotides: TGTGCCAGCAGTGACGGGGAGCTCATCCGACGGGGTCAGCCCCAGCATTTT. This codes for CASSDGELIRRGQPQHF.